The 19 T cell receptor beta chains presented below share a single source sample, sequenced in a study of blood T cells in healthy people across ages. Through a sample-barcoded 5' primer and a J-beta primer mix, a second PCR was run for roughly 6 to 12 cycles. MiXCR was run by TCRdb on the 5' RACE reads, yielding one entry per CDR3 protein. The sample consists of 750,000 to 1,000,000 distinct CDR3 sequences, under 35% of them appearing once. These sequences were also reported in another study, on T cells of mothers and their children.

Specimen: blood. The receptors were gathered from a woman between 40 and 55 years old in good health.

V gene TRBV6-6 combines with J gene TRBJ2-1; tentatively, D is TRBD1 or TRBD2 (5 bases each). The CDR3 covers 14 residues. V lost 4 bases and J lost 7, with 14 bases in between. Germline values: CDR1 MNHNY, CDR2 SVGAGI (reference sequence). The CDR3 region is CASSLGPPRNEQFF. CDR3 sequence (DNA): TGTGCCAGCAGTTTGGGACCCCCGAGGAATGAGCAGTTCTTC.

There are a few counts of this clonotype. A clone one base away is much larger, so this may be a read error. The CDR3 is CASSFRDAYEQYF. DNA for the CDR3: TGTGCCAGCAGTTTCAGGGACGCTTACGAGCAGTACTTC. This sequence joins TRBV27 and TRBJ2-7; tentatively, D is TRBD1 or TRBD2 (5 bases each). The germline V gene encodes CDR1 MNHEY and CDR2 SMNVEV (reference sequence). There are 13 residues in the CDR3. Between the trimmed V and J ends, which lost 3 bases and 4 bases, there was a span of 10 bases.

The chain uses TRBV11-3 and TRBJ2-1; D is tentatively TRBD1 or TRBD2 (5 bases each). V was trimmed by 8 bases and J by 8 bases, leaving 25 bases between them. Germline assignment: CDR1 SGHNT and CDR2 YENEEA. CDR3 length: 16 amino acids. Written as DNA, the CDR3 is TGTGCCAGCTCGATTAGGGGCGGGTTTAGGGTCGATGAGCAGTTCTTC. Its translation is CASSIRGGFRVDEQFF.

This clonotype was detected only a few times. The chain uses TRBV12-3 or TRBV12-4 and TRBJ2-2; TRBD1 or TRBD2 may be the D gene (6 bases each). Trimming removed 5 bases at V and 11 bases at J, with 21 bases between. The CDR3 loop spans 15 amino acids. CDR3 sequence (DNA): TGTGCCAGCAGTCAGGGGATGCGGGGTCCTTCAGAGCTGTTTTTT. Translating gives CASSQGMRGPSELFF.

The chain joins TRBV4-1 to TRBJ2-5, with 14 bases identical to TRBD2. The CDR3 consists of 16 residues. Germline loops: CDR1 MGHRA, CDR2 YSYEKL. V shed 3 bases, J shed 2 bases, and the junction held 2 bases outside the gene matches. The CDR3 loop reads CASSHRLAGGQETQYF. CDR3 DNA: TGCGCCAGCAGCCACCGACTAGCGGGAGGGCAAGAGACCCAGTACTTC.

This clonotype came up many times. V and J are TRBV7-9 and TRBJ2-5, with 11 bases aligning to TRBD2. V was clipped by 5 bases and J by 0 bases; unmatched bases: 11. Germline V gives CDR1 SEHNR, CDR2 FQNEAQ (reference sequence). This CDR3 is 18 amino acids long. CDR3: CASSLPSSGGSNQETQYF. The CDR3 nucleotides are TGTGCCAGCAGCCTTCCGTCTAGCGGGGGGTCGAACCAAGAGACCCAGTACTTC.

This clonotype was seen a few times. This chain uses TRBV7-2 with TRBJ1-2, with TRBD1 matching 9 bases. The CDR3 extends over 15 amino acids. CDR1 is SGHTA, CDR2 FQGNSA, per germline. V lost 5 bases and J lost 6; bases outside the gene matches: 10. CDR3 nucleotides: TGTGCCAGCAGCGTACAGGGGGCGTATCGGGATGGCTACACCTTC. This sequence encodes CASSVQGAYRDGYTF.

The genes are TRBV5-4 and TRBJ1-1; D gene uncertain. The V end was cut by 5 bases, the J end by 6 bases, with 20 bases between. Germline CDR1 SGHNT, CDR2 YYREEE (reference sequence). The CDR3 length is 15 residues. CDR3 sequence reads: CASRALGGFSAEAFF. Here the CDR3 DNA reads TGTGCCAGCAGGGCCCTGGGCGGTTTTAGCGCTGAAGCTTTCTTT.

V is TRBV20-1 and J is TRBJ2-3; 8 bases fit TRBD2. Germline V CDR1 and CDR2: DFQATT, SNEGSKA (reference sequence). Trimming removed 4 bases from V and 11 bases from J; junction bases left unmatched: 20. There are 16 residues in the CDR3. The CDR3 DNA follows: TGCAGTGCTATCCCTCCGTGGACGGGGGGGACCTCCCGGCAGTATTTT. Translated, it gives CSAIPPWTGGTSRQYF.

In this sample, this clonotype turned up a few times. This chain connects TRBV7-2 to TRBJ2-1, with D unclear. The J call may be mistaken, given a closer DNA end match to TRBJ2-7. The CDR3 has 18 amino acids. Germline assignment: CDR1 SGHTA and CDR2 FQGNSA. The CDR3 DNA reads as TGTGCCAGCAACGTATCGCCGGGCCTAGTTGGATCCTACAATGAGCAGTACTTC. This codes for CASNVSPGLVGSYNEQYF.

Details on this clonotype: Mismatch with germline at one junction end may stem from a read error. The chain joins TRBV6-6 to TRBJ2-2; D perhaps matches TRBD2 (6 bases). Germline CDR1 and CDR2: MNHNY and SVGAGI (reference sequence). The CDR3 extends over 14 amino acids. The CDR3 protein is CASSYSGGAGERFF. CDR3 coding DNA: TGTGCCAGCAGTTACTCTGGAGGGGCCGGGGAGCGGTTTTTT.

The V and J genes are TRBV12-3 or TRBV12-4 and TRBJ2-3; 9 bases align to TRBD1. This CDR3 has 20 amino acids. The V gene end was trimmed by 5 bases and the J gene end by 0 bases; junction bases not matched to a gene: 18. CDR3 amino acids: CASSPPLGRQGQGSTDTQYF. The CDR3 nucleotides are TGTGCCAGCAGTCCCCCTTTAGGTCGGCAGGGACAGGGCAGCACAGATACGCAGTATTTT.

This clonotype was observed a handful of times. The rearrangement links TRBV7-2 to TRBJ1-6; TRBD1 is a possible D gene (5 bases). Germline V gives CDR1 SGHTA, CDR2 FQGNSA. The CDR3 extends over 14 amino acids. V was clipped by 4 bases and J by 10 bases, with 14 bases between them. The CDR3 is CASSWGQGFSPLHF. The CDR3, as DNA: TGTGCCAGCAGCTGGGGTCAGGGCTTCTCACCCCTCCACTTT.

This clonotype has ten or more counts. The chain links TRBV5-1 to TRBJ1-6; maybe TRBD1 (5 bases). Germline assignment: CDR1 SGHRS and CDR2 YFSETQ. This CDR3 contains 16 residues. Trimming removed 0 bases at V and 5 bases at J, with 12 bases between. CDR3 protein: CASSLDRQMNNSPLHF. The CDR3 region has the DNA TGCGCCAGCAGCTTGGATCGACAGATGAATAATTCACCCCTCCACTTT.

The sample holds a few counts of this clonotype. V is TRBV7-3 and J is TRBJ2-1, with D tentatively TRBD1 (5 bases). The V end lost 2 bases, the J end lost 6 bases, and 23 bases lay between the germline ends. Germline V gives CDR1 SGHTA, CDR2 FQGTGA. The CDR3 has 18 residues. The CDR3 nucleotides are TGTGCCAGCAGCTTAGCTTATAGTTGGGGAAAGGGGTGCAATGAGCAGTTCTTC. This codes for CASSLAYSWGKGCNEQFF.

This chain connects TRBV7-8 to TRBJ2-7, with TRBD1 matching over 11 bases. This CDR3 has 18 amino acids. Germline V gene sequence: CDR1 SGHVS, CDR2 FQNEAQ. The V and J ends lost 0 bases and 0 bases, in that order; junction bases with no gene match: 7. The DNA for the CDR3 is TGTGCCAGCAGCTTAGCAGGACAGGGGGCTGCGATCTCCTACGAGCAGTACTTC. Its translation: CASSLAGQGAAISYEQYF. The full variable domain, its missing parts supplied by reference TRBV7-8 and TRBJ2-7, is GAGVSQSPRYKVAKRGQDVALRCDPISGHVSLFWYQQALGQGPEFLTYFQNEAQLDKSGLPSDRFFAERPEGSVSTLKIQRTQQEDSAVYLCASSLAGQGAAISYEQYFGPGTRLTVT.

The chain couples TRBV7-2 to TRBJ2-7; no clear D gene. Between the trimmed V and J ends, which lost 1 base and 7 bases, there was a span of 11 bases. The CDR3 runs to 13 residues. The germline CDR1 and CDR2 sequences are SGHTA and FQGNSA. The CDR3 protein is CASSLESCGEQYF. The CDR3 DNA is TGTGCCAGCAGCTTAGAGTCCTGTGGTGAGCAGTACTTC.

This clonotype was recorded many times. CDR3 amino acids: CSARWRVGSNYGYTF. For the CDR3, the DNA is TGCAGTGCTCGCTGGAGAGTGGGCTCTAACTATGGCTACACCTTC. The chain has TRBV20-1 and TRBJ1-2; D ambiguous. Per germline, CDR1 DFQATT and CDR2 SNEGSKA (reference sequence). The CDR3 spans 15 residues. Between the trimmed V and J ends, which lost 5 bases and 0 bases, there was a span of 16 bases.

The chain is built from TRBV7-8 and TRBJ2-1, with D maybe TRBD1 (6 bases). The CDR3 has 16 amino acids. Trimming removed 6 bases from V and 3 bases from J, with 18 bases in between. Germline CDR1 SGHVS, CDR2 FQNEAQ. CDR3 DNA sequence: TGTGCCAGCAGTTTATGGAGACAGGCTTACTACAATGAGCAGTTCTTC. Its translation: CASSLWRQAYYNEQFF.